This T cell receptor (beta chain) was found in a study of blood T cell repertoires in COVID-19. Study overall: The study drew acute and convalescent COVID-19 samples from the United States, Italy and Spain. The cDNA or gDNA used as material had been derived from T cells, B-cell-depleted T cells, or PBMCs.

J lost 6 bases, V lost 6 bases, and 12 bases had no gene match. There are 18 residues in the CDR3. Germline CDR1 and CDR2: MNHEY and SVGEGT. Original data processing: Quantification of nucleated cells was approximated via reference gene primer amplification. Some clones are missing from TCRdb's copy, which holds only in-frame ones; the method was immunoSEQ multiplex PCR. The D gene and trimming were derived from the DNA, and the V and J assignments and clone size from that table. The sample lists 80,000 to 130,000 clones; approximately 85% were seen once. The sequence came from an older woman with acute or convalescent COVID-19. The sample comprised peripheral blood. V and J are TRBV6-2 or TRBV6-3 and TRBJ2-1, with 15 bases that match TRBD2. CDR3 protein: CASSNIGLAGGEGNEQFF. In DNA form, the CDR3 reads TGTGCCAGCAGCAACATTGGACTAGCGGGAGGGGAGGGCAATGAGCAGTTCTTC.